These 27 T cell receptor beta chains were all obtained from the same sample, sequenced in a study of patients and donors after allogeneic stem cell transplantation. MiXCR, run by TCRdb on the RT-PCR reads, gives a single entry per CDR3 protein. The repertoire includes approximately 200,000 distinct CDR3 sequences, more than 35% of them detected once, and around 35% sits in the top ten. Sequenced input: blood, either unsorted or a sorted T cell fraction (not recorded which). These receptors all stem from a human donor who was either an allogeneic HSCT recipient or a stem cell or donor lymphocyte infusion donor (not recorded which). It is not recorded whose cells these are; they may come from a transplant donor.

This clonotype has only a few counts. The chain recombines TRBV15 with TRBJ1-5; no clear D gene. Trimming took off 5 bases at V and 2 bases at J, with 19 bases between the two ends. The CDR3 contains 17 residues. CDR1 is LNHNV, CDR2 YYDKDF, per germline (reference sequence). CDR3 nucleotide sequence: TGTGCCACCAGCGCAGTACCCGGGCCCTTGGGCAATCAGCCCCAGCATTTT. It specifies CATSAVPGPLGNQPQHF.

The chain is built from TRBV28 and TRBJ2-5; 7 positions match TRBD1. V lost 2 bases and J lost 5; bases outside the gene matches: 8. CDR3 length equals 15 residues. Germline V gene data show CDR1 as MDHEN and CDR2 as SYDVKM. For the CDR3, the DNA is TGTGCCAGCAGTTTAACCCCTGACAGGGCGGAGACCCAGTACTTC. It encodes CASSLTPDRAETQYF.

In DNA form, the CDR3 reads TGTGCCAGCAGCGTAGCGTTCGGTAACTGGAACCAAGAGACCCAGTACTTC. Protein sequence: CASSVAFGNWNQETQYF. The genes are TRBV9 and TRBJ2-5; D unclear. CDR1 is SGDLS and CDR2 is YYNGEE in the germline V gene. V was clipped by 0 bases and J by 0 bases, with 15 bases between them. The CDR3 totals 17 residues.

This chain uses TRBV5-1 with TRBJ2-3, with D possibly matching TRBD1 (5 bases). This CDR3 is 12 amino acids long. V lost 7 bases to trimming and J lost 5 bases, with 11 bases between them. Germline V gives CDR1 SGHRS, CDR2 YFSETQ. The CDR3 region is CASLGQEDTQYF. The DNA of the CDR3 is TGCGCCAGCTTGGGGCAGGAAGATACGCAGTATTTT.

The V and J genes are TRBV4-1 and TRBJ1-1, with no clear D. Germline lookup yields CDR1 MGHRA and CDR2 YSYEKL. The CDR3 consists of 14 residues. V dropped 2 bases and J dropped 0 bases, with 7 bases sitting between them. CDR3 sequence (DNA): TGCGCCAGCAGCCAACGGATCATGAACACTGAAGCTTTCTTT. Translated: CASSQRIMNTEAFF.

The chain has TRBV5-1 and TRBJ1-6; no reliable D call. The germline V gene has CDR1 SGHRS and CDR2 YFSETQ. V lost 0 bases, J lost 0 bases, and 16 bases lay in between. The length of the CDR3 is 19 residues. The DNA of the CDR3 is TGCGCCAGCAGCTTGGAAGGGATACAAGCTCACTCCTATAATTCACCCCTCCACTTT. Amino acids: CASSLEGIQAHSYNSPLHF.

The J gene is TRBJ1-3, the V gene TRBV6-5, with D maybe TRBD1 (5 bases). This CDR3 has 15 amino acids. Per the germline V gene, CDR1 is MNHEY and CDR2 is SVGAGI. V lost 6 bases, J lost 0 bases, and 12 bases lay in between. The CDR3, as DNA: TGTGCCAGCAGGACGACAGTTCTCTCTGGAAACACCATATATTTT. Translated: CASRTTVLSGNTIYF.

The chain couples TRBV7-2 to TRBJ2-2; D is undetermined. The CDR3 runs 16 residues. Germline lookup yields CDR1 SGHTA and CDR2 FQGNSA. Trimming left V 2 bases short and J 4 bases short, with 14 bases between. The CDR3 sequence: CASSLLSGKGTGELFF. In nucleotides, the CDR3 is TGTGCCAGCAGCTTATTGAGTGGGAAGGGCACCGGGGAGCTGTTTTTT.

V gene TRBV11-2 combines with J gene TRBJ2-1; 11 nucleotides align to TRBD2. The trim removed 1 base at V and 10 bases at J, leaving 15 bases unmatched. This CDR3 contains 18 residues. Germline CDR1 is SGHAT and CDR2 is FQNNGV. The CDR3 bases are TGTGCCAGCAGCTTAGGGGGAGTAGCGGGAGGGCCGGTTAGCGAGCAGTTCTTC. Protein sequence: CASSLGGVAGGPVSEQFF. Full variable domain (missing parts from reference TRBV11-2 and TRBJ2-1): EAGVAQSPRYKIIEKRQSVAFWCNPISGHATLYWYQQILGQGPKLLIQFQNNGVVDDSQLPKDRFSAERLKGVDSTLKIQPAKLEDSAVYLCASSLGGVAGGPVSEQFFGPGTRLTVL.

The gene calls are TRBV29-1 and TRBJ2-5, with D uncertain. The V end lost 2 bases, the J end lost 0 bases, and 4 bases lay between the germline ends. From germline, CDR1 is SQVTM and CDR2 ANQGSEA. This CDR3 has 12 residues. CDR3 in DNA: TGCAGCGTTGAATACCACCAAGAGACCCAGTACTTC. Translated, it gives CSVEYHQETQYF.

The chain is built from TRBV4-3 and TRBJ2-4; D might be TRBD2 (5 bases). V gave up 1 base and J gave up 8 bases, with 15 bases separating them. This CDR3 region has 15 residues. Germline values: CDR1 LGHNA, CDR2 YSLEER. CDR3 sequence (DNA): TGCGCCAGCAGCCAAGGAAGGAGCGGAGGTGACATTCAGTACTTC. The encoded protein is CASSQGRSGGDIQYF.

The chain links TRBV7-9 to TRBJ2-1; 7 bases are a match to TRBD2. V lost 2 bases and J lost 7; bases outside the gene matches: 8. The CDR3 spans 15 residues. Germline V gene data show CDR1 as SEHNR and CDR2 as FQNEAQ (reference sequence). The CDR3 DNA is TGTGCCAGCAGCTTATTCGGGGCTAGCGGAAATGAGCAGTTCTTC. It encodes CASSLFGASGNEQFF.

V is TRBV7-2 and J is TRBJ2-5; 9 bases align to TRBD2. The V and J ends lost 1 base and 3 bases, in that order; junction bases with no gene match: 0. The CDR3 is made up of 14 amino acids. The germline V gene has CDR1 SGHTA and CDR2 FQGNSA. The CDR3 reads CASSLGGREETQYF. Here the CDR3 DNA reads TGTGCCAGCAGCTTAGGCGGGAGGGAAGAGACCCAGTACTTC.

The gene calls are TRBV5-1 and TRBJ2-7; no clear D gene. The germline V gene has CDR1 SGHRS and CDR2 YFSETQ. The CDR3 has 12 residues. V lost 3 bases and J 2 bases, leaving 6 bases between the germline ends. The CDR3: CASSSPTYEQYF. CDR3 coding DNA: TGCGCCAGCAGCTCCCCTACCTACGAGCAGTACTTC.

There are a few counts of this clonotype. The DNA of the CDR3 is TGCAGTGCCCACCCCGGGACTAGCGGACTCTACAATGAGCAGTTCTTC. It codes for CSAHPGTSGLYNEQFF. This chain joins TRBV20-1 and TRBJ2-1; 11 bases are a match to TRBD2. In germline, CDR1 is DFQATT, CDR2 SNEGSKA (reference sequence). The CDR3 runs 16 residues. V was clipped by 6 bases and J by 3 bases; unmatched bases: 10.

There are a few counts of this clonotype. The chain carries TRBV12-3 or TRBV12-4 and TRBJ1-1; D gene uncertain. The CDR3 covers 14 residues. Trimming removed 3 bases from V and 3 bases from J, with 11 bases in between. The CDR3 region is CASSLMGGYTEAFF. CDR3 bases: TGTGCCAGCAGTTTGATGGGAGGATACACTGAAGCTTTCTTT.

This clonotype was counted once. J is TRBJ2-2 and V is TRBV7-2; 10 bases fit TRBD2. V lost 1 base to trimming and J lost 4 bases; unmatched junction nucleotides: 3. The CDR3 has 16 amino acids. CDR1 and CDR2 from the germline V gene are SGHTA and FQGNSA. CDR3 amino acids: CASSLVAGGSTGELFF. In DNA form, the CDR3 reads TGTGCCAGCAGCTTAGTAGCGGGAGGAAGCACCGGGGAGCTGTTTTTT.

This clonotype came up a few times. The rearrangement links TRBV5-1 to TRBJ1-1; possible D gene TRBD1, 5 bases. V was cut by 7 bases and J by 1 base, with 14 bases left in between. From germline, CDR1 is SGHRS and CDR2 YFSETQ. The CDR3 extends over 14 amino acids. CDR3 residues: CASALGAANTEAFF. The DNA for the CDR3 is TGCGCCAGCGCTCTAGGGGCAGCGAACACTGAAGCTTTCTTT.

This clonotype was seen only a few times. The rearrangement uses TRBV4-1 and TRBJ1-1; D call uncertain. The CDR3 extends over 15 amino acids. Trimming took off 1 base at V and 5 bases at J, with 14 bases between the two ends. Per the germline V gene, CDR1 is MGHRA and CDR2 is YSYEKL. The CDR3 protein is CASSQGILIRTEAFF. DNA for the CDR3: TGCGCCAGCAGCCAAGGGATCCTGATCCGGACTGAAGCTTTCTTT.

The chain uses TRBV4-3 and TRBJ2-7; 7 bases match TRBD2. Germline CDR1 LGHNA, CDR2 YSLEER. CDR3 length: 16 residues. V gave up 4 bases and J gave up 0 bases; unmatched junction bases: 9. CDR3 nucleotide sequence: TGCGCCAGCAGCCGAGACCTGGGGGGGAGCTCCTACGAGCAGTACTTC. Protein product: CASSRDLGGSSYEQYF.

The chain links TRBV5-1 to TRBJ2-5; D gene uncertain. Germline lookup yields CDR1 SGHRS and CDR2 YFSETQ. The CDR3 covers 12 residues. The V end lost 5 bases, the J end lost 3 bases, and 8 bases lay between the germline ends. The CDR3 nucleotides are TGCGCCAGCAGGGGCGAGAAAGAGACCCAGTACTTC. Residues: CASRGEKETQYF. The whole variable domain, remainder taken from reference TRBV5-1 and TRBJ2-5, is KAGVTQTPRYLIKTRGQQVTLSCSPISGHRSVSWYQQTPGQGLQFLFEYFSETQRNKGNFPGRFSGRQFSNSRSEMNVSTLELGDSALYLCASRGEKETQYFGPGTRLLVL.

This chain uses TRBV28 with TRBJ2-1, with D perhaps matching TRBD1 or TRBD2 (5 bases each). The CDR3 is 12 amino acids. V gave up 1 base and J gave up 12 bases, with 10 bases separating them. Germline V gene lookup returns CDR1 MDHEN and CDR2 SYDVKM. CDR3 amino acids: CASSLLSGRQFF. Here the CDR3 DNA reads TGTGCCAGCAGTTTATTGTCGGGACGGCAGTTCTTC.

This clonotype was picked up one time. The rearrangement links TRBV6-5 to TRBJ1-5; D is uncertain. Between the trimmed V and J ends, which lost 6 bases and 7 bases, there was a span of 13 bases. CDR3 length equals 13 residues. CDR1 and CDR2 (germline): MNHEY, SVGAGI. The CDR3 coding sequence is TGTGCCAGCAGCCGAGGCGCGTTGCAGCCCCAGCATTTT. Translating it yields CASSRGALQPQHF.

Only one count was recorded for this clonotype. CDR3 sequence reads: CASSPRVASSPLHF. The DNA of the CDR3 is TGTGCCAGCAGCCCCAGGGTTGCCAGTTCACCCCTCCACTTT. The chain recombines TRBV5-6 with TRBJ1-6; a possible D gene is TRBD1 (5 bases). V lost 4 bases and J lost 9, with 14 bases in between. Germline V gene lookup returns CDR1 SGHDT and CDR2 YYEEEE. This CDR3 has 14 residues.

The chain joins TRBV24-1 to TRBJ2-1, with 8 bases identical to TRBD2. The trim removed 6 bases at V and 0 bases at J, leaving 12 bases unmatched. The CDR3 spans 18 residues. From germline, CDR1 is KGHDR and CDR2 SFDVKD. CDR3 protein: CATSQAGGKGYSYNEQFF. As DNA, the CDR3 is TGTGCCACCAGTCAGGCGGGAGGAAAGGGATACTCCTACAATGAGCAGTTCTTC.

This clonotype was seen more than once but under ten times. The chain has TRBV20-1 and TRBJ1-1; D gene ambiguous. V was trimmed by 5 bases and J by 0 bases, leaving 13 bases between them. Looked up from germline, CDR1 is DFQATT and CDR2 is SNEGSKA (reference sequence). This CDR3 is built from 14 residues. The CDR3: CSAPVPAVNTEAFF. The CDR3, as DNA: TGCAGTGCTCCTGTCCCAGCGGTGAACACTGAAGCTTTCTTT.

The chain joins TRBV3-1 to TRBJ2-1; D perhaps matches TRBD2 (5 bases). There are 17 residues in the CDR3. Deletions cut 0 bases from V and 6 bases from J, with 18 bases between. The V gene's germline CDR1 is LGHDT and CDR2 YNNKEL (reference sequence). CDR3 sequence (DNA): TGTGCCAGCAGCCAAGATCTAGGTAGCGTAGGCGTCAATGAGCAGTTCTTC. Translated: CASSQDLGSVGVNEQFF.